The 17 T cell receptor beta chains in this list originate from one sample, sequenced in a study of identical twins (dated by TCRdb to the mid-2010s). Library prep was done by 5' RACE. For sequencing, an Illumina HiSeq 2000 was employed. The public reads were run again by TCRdb, first through fastp at Q25 and then through MiXCR, and only productive beta chains were kept. Entries are consolidated by CDR3 protein sequence, retaining the most common genes and DNA. This sample lists roughly 1,500,000 distinct CDR3 sequences; 32% were detected once. Clones ranked in the top ten supply 0.27% of the sample. The sample consisted of cord blood. Source of these receptors: a newborn girl in good health.

This clonotype was counted many times. The chain has TRBV29-1 and TRBJ1-2; 9 nucleotides agree with TRBD1. The CDR3 totals 14 residues. Germline trimming cut 4 bases from V and 4 bases from J; bases unmatched to any gene: 7. The V gene's germline CDR1 is SQVTM and CDR2 ANQGSEA. The CDR3 protein is CSVAPRQGVYGYTF. In nucleotides, the CDR3 is TGCAGCGTTGCCCCCAGACAGGGGGTCTATGGCTACACCTTC.

This chain uses TRBV20-1 with TRBJ1-6; TRBD1 matches at 7 bases. This CDR3 is built from 15 residues. V gave up 6 bases and J gave up 9 bases; unmatched junction bases: 14. Germline assignment: CDR1 DFQATT and CDR2 SNEGSKA (reference sequence). The CDR3 sequence is CSATHQTGTSSPLHF. DNA for the CDR3: TGCAGTGCCACACATCAGACAGGGACTAGTTCACCCCTCCACTTT.

This chain connects TRBV12-3 or TRBV12-4 to TRBJ1-3; D may be TRBD1 (6 bases). The CDR3 covers 15 residues. V lost 5 bases and J lost 5, with 16 bases in between. CDR3 protein: CASSLGWGARNTIYF. In DNA form, the CDR3 reads TGTGCCAGCAGTCTAGGTTGGGGGGCCCGAAACACCATATATTTT.

This rearrangement joins TRBV11-2 to TRBJ2-7; 7 positions agree with TRBD2. The CDR3 extends over 14 amino acids. V lost 3 bases, J lost 3 bases, and 5 bases stayed unmatched. The germline V gene has CDR1 SGHAT and CDR2 FQNNGV. The CDR3 is CASSFGGGRYEQYF. The CDR3 DNA sequence: TGTGCCAGCAGCTTTGGCGGGGGACGCTACGAGCAGTACTTC. The whole variable domain, filled in from reference TRBV11-2 and TRBJ2-7, reads EAGVAQSPRYKIIEKRQSVAFWCNPISGHATLYWYQQILGQGPKLLIQFQNNGVVDDSQLPKDRFSAERLKGVDSTLKIQPAKLEDSAVYLCASSFGGGRYEQYFGPGTRLTVT.

In this sample, this clonotype turned up a few times. This chain joins TRBV28 and TRBJ1-1, with TRBD1 matching 7 bases. The CDR3 totals 16 residues. Trimming took 2 bases from V and 1 from J; bases not matched to a gene: 7. The germline gives CDR1 MDHEN, CDR2 SYDVKM. In DNA, the CDR3 is TGTGCCAGCAGTTTAGAACAGGGGAGGAAGAACACTGAAGCTTTCTTT. Its protein is CASSLEQGRKNTEAFF.

This clonotype appeared many times. DNA of the CDR3: TGTGCCATCAGTGGGACAGGTAGCAACTATGGCTACACCTTC. It translates to CAISGTGSNYGYTF. This chain joins TRBV10-3 and TRBJ1-2; TRBD1 matches 7 bases. Losses at the gene ends were 4 bases for V and 2 bases for J; bases not matched to a gene: 4. The CDR3 loop spans 14 amino acids. Germline V gene lookup returns CDR1 ENHRY and CDR2 SYGVKD.

This clonotype was counted only a few times. This chain uses TRBV9 with TRBJ2-1; 8 bases are a match to TRBD2. CDR1 is SGDLS, CDR2 YYNGEE, per germline. The CDR3 is 16 residues long. With 3 bases clipped from V and 6 bases from J, the junction kept 11 bases outside the gene matches. CDR3 in DNA: TGTGCCAGCAGCGCGGGGTTATTAGCGGGGAGCAATGAGCAGTTCTTC. It yields the protein CASSAGLLAGSNEQFF.

This clonotype has a handful of counts. At one boundary the junction diverges from the germline segment, which might be a read error. The chain uses TRBV3-1 and TRBJ2-5; perhaps D is TRBD1 or TRBD2 (5 bases each). There are 17 residues in the CDR3. The germline gives CDR1 LGHDT, CDR2 YNNKEL (reference sequence). The CDR3 reads CVSSQDKGTLIPETQYF. Written as DNA, the CDR3 is TGTGTCAGCAGCCAAGATAAGGGGACCTTGATCCCAGAGACCCAGTACTTC.

The rearrangement joins TRBV5-1 to TRBJ1-2; D is uncertain. The V gene's germline CDR1 is SGHRS and CDR2 YFSETQ. The CDR3 loop spans 16 amino acids. The ends were cut back, 4 bases at V and 6 bases at J, with 22 bases in the middle. The CDR3 protein is CASSTGPPVGENGYTF. The CDR3 coding sequence is TGCGCCAGCAGCACTGGCCCTCCGGTGGGAGAGAATGGCTACACCTTC.

The chain is built from TRBV24-1 and TRBJ2-7; 7 positions match TRBD1. The V gene end was trimmed by 0 bases and the J gene end by 1 base; junction bases not matched to a gene: 5. Germline V lookup: CDR1 KGHDR, CDR2 SFDVKD. CDR3 length equals 16 residues. CDR3 in DNA: TGTGCCACCAGTGATTTGGGGCCAGGGGGTTCCTACGAGCAGTACTTC. Translation: CATSDLGPGGSYEQYF.

This chain joins TRBV20-1 and TRBJ2-7; D may be TRBD2 (7 bases). The J call is in doubt because the DNA end fits TRBJ2-5 better. Germline CDR1 is DFQATT and CDR2 is SNEGSKA (reference sequence). The CDR3 runs to 13 residues. Here the CDR3 DNA reads TGCAGTGCCCAACGGGGGGCACAAGAGACCCAGTACTTC. Its translation is CSAQRGAQETQYF.

The rearrangement links TRBV29-1 to TRBJ1-2; D perhaps matches TRBD1 (5 bases). CDR1 is SQVTM, CDR2 ANQGSEA, per germline. CDR3 length: 12 residues. Trimming took 4 bases from V and 11 from J, leaving 17 bases between them. The CDR3 sequence is CSVVSRGATYTF. CDR3 sequence (DNA): TGCAGCGTTGTGTCCCGCGGGGCCACTTACACCTTC.

This clonotype was counted between two and nine times. V usage is TRBV6-5 and J usage is TRBJ2-7, with a possible D match to TRBD1 (5 bases). The CDR3 extends over 13 amino acids. Trimming took 6 bases from V and 3 from J, leaving 12 bases between them. Germline CDR1 is MNHEY and CDR2 is SVGAGI. As DNA, the CDR3 is TGTGCCAGCAGGGACACCTCACTCTACGAGCAGTACTTC. This sequence encodes CASRDTSLYEQYF.

The chain links TRBV24-1 to TRBJ2-6; D is unresolved. The germline V gene encodes CDR1 KGHDR and CDR2 SFDVKD. V was clipped by 9 bases and J by 0 bases, with 2 bases between them. The CDR3 has 12 amino acids. The CDR3 DNA sequence: TGTGCCACCGACTCTGGGGCCAACGTCCTGACTTTC. Its protein product is CATDSGANVLTF.

This clonotype was observed a handful of times. V gene TRBV27 combines with J gene TRBJ2-5; 7 nucleotides agree with TRBD1. The CDR3 totals 15 residues. From germline, CDR1 is MNHEY and CDR2 SMNVEV (reference sequence). J lost 3 bases, V lost 4 bases, and 8 bases had no gene match. CDR3 nucleotide sequence: TGTGCCAGCAGTTCGGGGACAGTGCCCAAAGAGACCCAGTACTTC. Amino acids: CASSSGTVPKETQYF.

This clonotype was detected a few times. The V gene is TRBV27, the J gene TRBJ2-3, with D possibly matching TRBD2 (6 bases). The germline V gene has CDR1 MNHEY and CDR2 SMNVEV (reference sequence). V lost 3 bases and J lost 5, with 9 bases in between. This CDR3 is 13 amino acids long. CDR3 residues: CASSFLEGDTQYF. CDR3 DNA: TGTGCCAGCAGTTTTTTGGAGGGAGATACGCAGTATTTT.

The chain joins TRBV30 to TRBJ2-5; D call uncertain. V dropped 2 bases and J dropped 11 bases, with 27 bases sitting between them. CDR3 size: 16 residues. Germline-derived CDR1 and CDR2 are GTSNPN and SVGIG (reference sequence). The CDR3 protein is CAWSPRVRRLYNEQYF. The CDR3 region has the DNA TGTGCCTGGAGTCCCCGGGTTCGGCGCCTATACAATGAGCAGTACTTC.